This T cell receptor (beta chain) was retrieved from a study of CD8 T cells in Susac syndrome. Between the trimmed V and J ends, which lost 1 base and 4 bases, there was a span of 16 bases. Germline CDR1 reads DFQATT; CDR2 reads SNEGSKA (reference sequence). The CDR3 is 15 residues long. Random hexamers primed reverse transcription of roughly 0.5 to 1 ug RNA. TCRdb reprocessed the immunoSEQ multiplex PCR reads via MiXCR and lists one record per CDR3 protein. The table lists about 250,000 distinct CDR3 sequences, just over 90% of them singletons. The J gene is TRBJ1-1, the V gene TRBV20-1; D perhaps matches TRBD1 (6 bases). This receptor was taken from a human donor with multiple sclerosis. Sequences were obtained from CD4+ T cells from PBMCs. Here the CDR3 reads CSARAWQGRSTEAFF. In DNA form, the CDR3 reads TGCAGTGCTAGAGCATGGCAGGGGCGTAGCACTGAAGCTTTCTTT.